These T cell receptor beta chains were read from a single sample in a study of T cells after somatic rescue of genetic block. Here immunoSEQ multiplex PCR was the method, and the copy in TCRdb shows in-frame clones only, minus some. Of some 70,000 clones listed, approximately 91% are singletons. The sample comprised peripheral blood mononuclear cells (PBMCs). The receptor set was obtained from a man aged 25-45 years. The CDR3 runs from the conserved cysteine through the conserved F or W. D genes are given only for firm matches. Size is omitted from some rows. Given values are once, few, many or a class for expanded clones.

clone size: -
D gene: -
J gene: TRBJ2-4
V gene: TRBV7-2
CDR3 DNA: TGTGCCAGCAGCTTAGGCGGTATTAGCATTCAGTACTTC
CDR3 protein: CASSLGGISIQYF

clone size: -
D gene: -
J gene: TRBJ1-4
V gene: TRBV6-5
CDR3 DNA: TGTGCCAGCAGTTACGCCCCCAATGAAAAACTGTTTTTT
CDR3 protein: CASSYAPNEKLFF

clone size: -
D gene: -
J gene: TRBJ2-7
V gene: TRBV19
CDR3 DNA: TGTGCCAGTAGTATAGATGTCGCAGGGAGGCGCGAGCAGTACTTC
CDR3 protein: CASSIDVAGRREQYF

clone size: -
D gene: TRBD2
J gene: TRBJ2-1
V gene: TRBV23-1
CDR3 DNA: TGCGCCAGCAGTCAATCGGATAGCGGGGATACCTACAATGAGCAGTTCTTC
CDR3 protein: CASSQSDSGDTYNEQFF

clone size: -
D gene: -
J gene: TRBJ2-6
V gene: TRBV9
CDR3 DNA: TGTGCCAGCAGCGTAGCTACAGGGAGCTCTGGGGCCAACGTCCTGACTTTC
CDR3 protein: CASSVATGSSGANVLTF

clone size: -
D gene: -
J gene: TRBJ2-7
V gene: TRBV7-9
CDR3 DNA: TGTGCCAGCAGCCAGAGCTCCTACGAGCAGTACTTC
CDR3 protein: CASSQSSYEQYF

clone size: few
D gene: -
J gene: TRBJ1-6
V gene: TRBV18
CDR3 DNA: TGTGCCAGCTCACCGTCCGGGGATAATTCACCCCTCCACTTT
CDR3 protein: CASSPSGDNSPLHF

clone size: -
D gene: -
J gene: TRBJ1-2
V gene: TRBV25-1
CDR3 DNA: TGTGCCACCCAGGGGTATGGCTACACCTTC
CDR3 protein: CATQGYGYTF

clone size: -
D gene: -
J gene: TRBJ1-1
V gene: TRBV6-5
CDR3 DNA: TGTGCCAGCAGTAAGACAGGATACACTGAAGCTTTCTTT
CDR3 protein: CASSKTGYTEAFF

clone size: -
D gene: -
J gene: TRBJ1-5
V gene: TRBV5-1
CDR3 DNA: TGCGCCAGCAGCTCCCGCGGGGAGCAGCCCCAGCATTTT
CDR3 protein: CASSSRGEQPQHF

clone size: -
D gene: -
J gene: TRBJ2-3
V gene: TRBV14
CDR3 DNA: TGTGCCAGCAGCCAAGGCCTCATTGGCACGCAGTATTTT
CDR3 protein: CASSQGLIGTQYF

clone size: -
D gene: -
J gene: TRBJ1-5
V gene: TRBV10-1
CDR3 DNA: TGCGCCAGCAGTTCAGCTAGCAATCAGCCCCAGCATTTT
CDR3 protein: CASSSASNQPQHF

clone size: once
D gene: TRBD1
J gene: TRBJ2-2
V gene: TRBV18
CDR3 DNA: TGTGCCAGCTCACCTAGACAGGGCCGAAACGGGGAGCTGTTTTTT
CDR3 protein: CASSPRQGRNGELFF

clone size: -
D gene: -
J gene: TRBJ2-6
V gene: TRBV4-3
CDR3 DNA: TGCGCCAGCAGCCAAGACAGGGTCCATCAGTCGGGGGCCAACGTCCTGACTTTC
CDR3 protein: CASSQDRVHQSGANVLTF

clone size: -
D gene: -
J gene: TRBJ2-7
V gene: TRBV18
CDR3 DNA: TGTGCCAGCTCACCACCGGGCAGGGAGTACGAGCAGTACTTC
CDR3 protein: CASSPPGREYEQYF

clone size: -
D gene: -
J gene: TRBJ2-7
V gene: TRBV6-6
CDR3 DNA: TGTGCCAGCAGTTCCCCGGGACCCTACGAGCAGTACTTC
CDR3 protein: CASSSPGPYEQYF

clone size: -
D gene: -
J gene: TRBJ2-7
V gene: TRBV4-2
CDR3 DNA: TGTGCCAGCAGCCAAGATTTATACGAGCAGTACTTC
CDR3 protein: CASSQDLYEQYF

clone size: few
D gene: -
J gene: TRBJ2-1
V gene: TRBV16
CDR3 DNA: TGTGCCAGCAGCCAATCTTTCAGGGTGTCCTACAATGAGCAGTTCTTC
CDR3 protein: CASSQSFRVSYNEQFF

clone size: -
D gene: -
J gene: TRBJ2-2
V gene: TRBV4-1
CDR3 DNA: TGCGCCAGCAGCCAAGGGAGCACCGGGGAGCTGTTTTTT
CDR3 protein: CASSQGSTGELFF

clone size: -
D gene: -
J gene: TRBJ2-7
V gene: TRBV5-1
CDR3 DNA: TGCGCCAGCAGCTTGGTCGGGGGATCCTACGAGCAGTACTTC
CDR3 protein: CASSLVGGSYEQYF

clone size: -
D gene: TRBD2
J gene: TRBJ2-5
V gene: TRBV30
CDR3 DNA: TGTGCCTGTATAGCGGGGCCCGGGACCCAGTACTTC
CDR3 protein: CACIAGPGTQYF

clone size: -
D gene: -
J gene: TRBJ2-2
V gene: TRBV9
CDR3 DNA: TGTGCCAGCAGCGCGGAGACCGCGAACACCGGGGAGCTGTTTTTT
CDR3 protein: CASSAETANTGELFF

clone size: -
D gene: -
J gene: TRBJ1-1
V gene: TRBV30
CDR3 DNA: TGTGCCTGGAGTGTAAAGAAGGACACTGAAGCTTTCTTT
CDR3 protein: CAWSVKKDTEAFF

clone size: -
D gene: TRBD1
J gene: TRBJ1-5
V gene: TRBV7-2
CDR3 DNA: TGTGCCAGCAGCGTGGACAGGAATCAGCCCCAGCATTTT
CDR3 protein: CASSVDRNQPQHF